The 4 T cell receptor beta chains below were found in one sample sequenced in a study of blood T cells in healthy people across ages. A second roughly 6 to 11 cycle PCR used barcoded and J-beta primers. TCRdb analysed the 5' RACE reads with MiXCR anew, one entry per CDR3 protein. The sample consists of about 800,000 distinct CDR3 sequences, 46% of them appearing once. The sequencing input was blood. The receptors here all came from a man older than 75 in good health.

This CDR3 is CASSDHGTLGSYNEQFF. For the CDR3, the DNA is TGTGCCAGCAGCGATCACGGGACACTGGGCTCCTACAATGAGCAGTTCTTC. The chain links TRBV9 to TRBJ2-1, with a tentative D call TRBD1 (6 bases). V was trimmed by 3 bases and J by 0 bases, leaving 16 bases between them. This CDR3 is built from 17 residues. Per germline, CDR1 SGDLS and CDR2 YYNGEE.

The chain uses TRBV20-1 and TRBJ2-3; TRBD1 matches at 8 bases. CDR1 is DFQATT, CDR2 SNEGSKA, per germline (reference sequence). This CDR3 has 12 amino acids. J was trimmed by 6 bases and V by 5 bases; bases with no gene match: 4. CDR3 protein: CSAVRGRDTQYF. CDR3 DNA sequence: TGCAGTGCTGTCAGGGGGCGGGATACGCAGTATTTT.

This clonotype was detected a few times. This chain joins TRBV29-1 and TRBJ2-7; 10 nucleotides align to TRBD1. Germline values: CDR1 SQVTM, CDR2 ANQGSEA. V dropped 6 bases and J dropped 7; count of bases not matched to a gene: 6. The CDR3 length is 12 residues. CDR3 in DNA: TGCAGCGTGCGACAGGGGGCGAATGAGCAGTACTTC. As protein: CSVRQGANEQYF.

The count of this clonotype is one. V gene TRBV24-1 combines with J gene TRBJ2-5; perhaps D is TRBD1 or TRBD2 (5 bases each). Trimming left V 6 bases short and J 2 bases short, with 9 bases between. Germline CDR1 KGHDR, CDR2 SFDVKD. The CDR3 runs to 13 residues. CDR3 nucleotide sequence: TGTGCCACCAGTAGGGACGGACAAGAGACCCAGTACTTC. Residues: CATSRDGQETQYF.